The 14 T cell receptor beta chains presented below share a single source sample, sequenced in a study of cytomegalovirus exposure and HLA in healthy donors. PCR amplification relied on 60 Vbeta primers (plus 13 Jbeta primers). Using immunoSEQ multiplex PCR, the repertoire was profiled, and TCRdb retains in-frame clones only, with some absent. The sample shows 150,000 to 200,000 clones, around four fifths of them seen only once. The sample was PBMCs. The origin of the receptors is a young man in good health and CMV-seropositive.

The sample holds a few counts of this clone. This chain joins TRBV6-1 and TRBJ1-2; 7 bases are shared with TRBD1. Germline V gives CDR1 MNHNS, CDR2 SASEGT. The CDR3 is 14 residues long. Trimming took 7 bases from V and 5 from J; bases not matched to a gene: 10. The CDR3 DNA reads as TGTGCCAGCACTGATCCGGGACAGAAATATGGCTACACCTTC. Translated, it gives CASTDPGQKYGYTF.

This clone was counted only a few times. The rearrangement links TRBV11-2 to TRBJ1-1; unclear D gene. Germline CDR1 and CDR2: SGHAT and FQNNGV. The V end was cut by 1 base, the J end by 5 bases, with 14 bases between. The CDR3 contains 15 residues. The CDR3 DNA reads TGTGCCAGCAGCTTAGTATCATCCTTGCGGACTGAAGCTTTCTTT. The encoded protein is CASSLVSSLRTEAFF.

The CDR3 DNA follows: TGTGCCAGCAGCGATGGGACAGGGGACACCGGGGAGCTGTTTTTT. It specifies CASSDGTGDTGELFF. The chain has TRBV11-3 and TRBJ2-2, with 10 bases fitting TRBD1. From germline, CDR1 is SGHNT and CDR2 YENEEA. V shed 5 bases and J 3 bases; nucleotides not matched to a gene: 3. The CDR3 has 15 residues.

As for this clone: This is likely a read error, given that the CDR3 carries no conserved phenylalanine or tryptophan at its end. The V call is TRBV4-1, the J call TRBJ1-6, with 9 bases identical to TRBD1. The germline gives CDR1 MGHRA, CDR2 YSYEKL. The CDR3 totals 16 residues. V lost 4 bases to trimming and J lost 7 bases; unmatched junction nucleotides: 8. The CDR3 nucleotides read TGCGCCAGCAGCCCCTCCGGGGACAGGGACAATTCACCCCTCCACCTT. It is translated as CASSPSGDRDNSPLHL.

J is TRBJ2-3 and V is TRBV9; a possible D gene is TRBD2 (6 bases). The germline V gene has CDR1 SGDLS and CDR2 YYNGEE. With 3 bases removed from V and 2 bases from J, the gap between germline ends came to 19 bases. CDR3 length: 17 amino acids. The CDR3 sequence is CASSAGPSGGITDTQYF. CDR3 nucleotides: TGTGCCAGCAGCGCCGGACCTTCTGGGGGGATCACAGATACGCAGTATTTT.

The CDR3 region is CASSAGTGASAFF. The CDR3 DNA is TGTGCCAGCAGCGCCGGGACAGGGGCTTCGGCTTTCTTT. The V and J genes are TRBV5-6 and TRBJ1-1; 10 nucleotides align to TRBD1. The CDR3 is 13 residues long. CDR1 is SGHDT, CDR2 YYEEEE, per germline. V lost 4 bases, J lost 11 bases, and 8 bases stayed unmatched. The whole variable domain, remainder taken from reference TRBV5-6 and TRBJ1-1, is DAGVTQSPTHLIKTRGQQVTLRCSPKSGHDTVSWYQQALGQGPQFIFQYYEEEERQRGNFPDRFSGHQFPNYSSELNVNALLLGDSALYLCASSAGTGASAFFGQGTRLTVV.

This clone turned up a few times. Other DNA sequences of this sample code for an identical CDR3. The rearrangement links TRBV5-6 to TRBJ2-2, with 7 bases matching TRBD1. V lost 0 bases, J lost 6 bases, and 5 bases stayed unmatched. Germline V lookup: CDR1 SGHDT, CDR2 YYEEEE. The length of the CDR3 is 15 residues. CDR3 sequence: CASSLGQGVAGELFF. The CDR3 DNA reads as TGTGCCAGCAGCTTGGGTCAGGGGGTGGCCGGGGAGCTGTTTTTT. The variable domain in full, with the rest retrieved from reference TRBV5-6 and TRBJ2-2, is DAGVTQSPTHLIKTRGQQVTLRCSPKSGHDTVSWYQQALGQGPQFIFQYYEEEERQRGNFPDRFSGHQFPNYSSELNVNALLLGDSALYLCASSLGQGVAGELFFGEGSRLTVL.

This clone was seen a handful of times. The chain combines TRBV5-6 with TRBJ1-1, with D hard to call. Trimming cost V 0 bases and J 9 bases, with 9 bases left between them. The CDR3 is 12 amino acids. Germline lookup yields CDR1 SGHDT and CDR2 YYEEEE. The CDR3 DNA reads as TGTGCCAGCAGCTTGGCCCGGGTAAAAGCTTTCTTT. Protein: CASSLARVKAFF. The full variable domain, its missing parts supplied by reference TRBV5-6 and TRBJ1-1, is DAGVTQSPTHLIKTRGQQVTLRCSPKSGHDTVSWYQQALGQGPQFIFQYYEEEERQRGNFPDRFSGHQFPNYSSELNVNALLLGDSALYLCASSLARVKAFFGQGTRLTVV.

J is TRBJ1-1 and V is TRBV6-5, with unresolved D. Germline-derived CDR1 and CDR2 are MNHEY and SVGAGI. The CDR3 length is 13 residues. Trimming cost V 6 bases and J 2 bases, with 10 bases left between them. CDR3: CASRRLPNTEAFF. The DNA of the CDR3 is TGTGCCAGCAGACGGTTACCTAACACTGAAGCTTTCTTT.

Here the CDR3 DNA reads TGTGCCAGCAGCTTGTGGGGGGGCGGTTCCTACGAGCAGTACTTC. Translated, it gives CASSLWGGGSYEQYF. V is TRBV7-9 and J is TRBJ2-7; D might be TRBD2 (7 bases). V was shortened by 3 bases and J by 1 base, with 13 bases between the two germline ends. This CDR3 spans 15 amino acids. Germline loops: CDR1 SEHNR, CDR2 FQNEAQ (reference sequence).

The rearrangement joins TRBV28 to TRBJ2-1; TRBD2 agrees at 10 bases. This CDR3 is 17 amino acids long. Trimming at V came to 2 bases and at J to 5 bases, leaving 9 bases not matched to a gene. Germline CDR1 reads MDHEN; CDR2 reads SYDVKM. The CDR3 spells CASSLLASGSTHNEQFF. The CDR3 coding sequence is TGTGCCAGCAGTTTACTGGCTAGCGGGAGTACCCACAATGAGCAGTTCTTC. Based on the CDR3 plus reference TRBV28 and TRBJ2-1, the full variable domain is DVKVTQSSRYLVKRTGEKVFLECVQDMDHENMFWYRQDPGLGLRLIYFSYDVKMKEKGDIPEGYSVSREKKERFSLILESASTNQTSMYLCASSLLASGSTHNEQFFGPGTRLTVL.

The J gene is TRBJ2-5, the V gene TRBV27, with TRBD1 identical over 8 bases. Trimming at V came to 4 bases and at J to 1 base, leaving 5 bases not matched to a gene. Germline V gene sequence: CDR1 MNHEY, CDR2 SMNVEV (reference sequence). The CDR3 totals 15 residues. CDR3 coding DNA: TGTGCCAGCAGTTCGGACAGGGCGATCCAAGAGACCCAGTACTTC. Its translation is CASSSDRAIQETQYF.

The rearrangement joins TRBV5-4 to TRBJ2-7; D remains unclear. Trimming pared 5 bases from V and 1 base from J, leaving 16 bases between. Germline lookup yields CDR1 SGHNT and CDR2 YYREEE (reference sequence). There are 15 residues in the CDR3. The CDR3 reads CASSSSLDSSYEQYF. The CDR3 DNA reads TGTGCCAGCAGTTCCAGTCTAGATTCATCCTACGAGCAGTACTTC.

DNA for the CDR3: TGTGCCTGGAGTGCCTCGGACAGGGGGAGGACTGAAGCTTTCTTT. Translating it yields CAWSASDRGRTEAFF. The gene calls are TRBV30 and TRBJ1-1, with 10 bases aligning to TRBD1. V lost 1 base to trimming and J lost 5 bases; unmatched junction nucleotides: 7. CDR1 is GTSNPN and CDR2 is SVGIG in the germline V gene (reference sequence). CDR3 length: 15 amino acids.